This T cell receptor beta chain is drawn from a study of identical twins. TCRdb itself ran the 5' RACE reads through MiXCR, one entry per CDR3 protein. The table has 200,000 to 250,000 distinct CDR3 sequences, about 13% seen once. Donors were all healthy Caucasians. These data also formed part of another study, on yellow fever vaccine responses in identical twins.

The sample consisted of memory (CD45RO+) T cells sorted from blood. This sequence originates from a woman aged 18-35 years in good health.

CDR3 DNA: TGTGCCAGCAGCAAGGGACAGTCATACGAGCAGTACTTC. Translated, it gives CASSKGQSYEQYF. The genes are TRBV7-9 and TRBJ2-7; 7 nucleotides align to TRBD1. There are 13 residues in the CDR3. V lost 5 bases to trimming and J lost 4 bases; unmatched junction nucleotides: 5. The germline gives CDR1 SEHNR, CDR2 FQNEAQ (reference sequence).